The clone carrying this T cell receptor (beta chain) has at least ten counts. The investigators amplified TCR beta CDR3 regions from RNA transcripts. An initial round of RT-PCR targeting the TCR CDR3 relied on the HTBI primer set. TCRdb re-called the multiplex PCR reads with MiXCR, one entry per CDR3 protein. The profile covers over 500,000 distinct CDR3 sequences, with approximately 48% appearing a single time and around two fifths taken by the ten largest. This sample is drawn from a study of T cells in Graves' hyperthyroidism and ophthalmopathy. V lost 3 bases and J lost 8; bases outside the gene matches: 9. The CDR3 has 14 amino acids. From germline, CDR1 is SGDLS and CDR2 YYNGEE.

The chain is built from TRBV9 and TRBJ1-2; TRBD1 agrees at 8 bases. Sequencing was carried out using peripheral blood or thyroid tissue (not recorded which). This sequence was found in an adult woman with Graves' disease, either hyperthyroidism or ophthalmopathy (not recorded which). CDR3 DNA: TGTGCCAGCAGCGCACCTGACAGGGGAGGGGGCTACACCTTC. It is translated as CASSAPDRGGGYTF.